This passage covers 23 T cell receptor beta chains from one sample sequenced in a study of tissue T cells after allogeneic stem cell transplantation. As for time point: mouse harvest day 14 after allogeneic transplant. Mouse grafts combined 10^7 T-cell-depleted bone marrow cells with 10^6 splenic CD5+ T cells. Data came from immunoSEQ multiplex PCR; TCRdb stores just in-frame clones and leaves some out. The sample has 5,500 to 8,500 clones, about a third seen once. The sequenced material came from skin. All receptors derive from a female BALB/c mouse given C57BL/6 T cells with graft-versus-host disease after an allogeneic hematopoietic cell transplant.

This clone has only one observation. Gene names and germline refer to mouse. The sequence runs out 1 residue before the end of the CDR3; the remainder is reconstructed from the germline J gene. The chain uses TRBV23 and TRBJ2-5; the table's TRBD2 call for D was not verified on the DNA. The germline CDR1 and CDR2 sequences are KGHTA and FQNQQP. The CDR3 is 15 amino acids. This CDR3 reads CSSIQWGARQDTQYF. The CDR3 bases that were read are TGCTCCAGCATCCAATGGGGGGCGCGGCAAGACACCCAGTAC.

This clone is classed as medium-sized. Gene names follow the mouse nomenclature. Sequencing ends 1 residue short of the CDR3 end; the germline J gene provides the rest. The chain uses TRBV12-2 and TRBJ1-4, with 7 bases matching TRBD1. The trim removed 2 bases at V and 4 bases at J, leaving 3 bases unmatched. Germline loops: CDR1 SGHLS, CDR2 HYDKME. CDR3 length: 14 amino acids. CDR3 DNA (partial): TGTGCCAGCTCTCCTCAGGGGGGCAACGAAAGATTATTT. Translating it yields CASSPQGGNERLF. The whole CDR3 protein is CASSPQGGNERLFF.

To note about this clone: The gene names here belong to mouse. The CDR3 is cut off 1 residue early in the read; its end comes from the germline J gene. The gene calls are TRBV23 and TRBJ2-7; the table's D call TRBD1 went unverified against the DNA. There are 16 residues in the CDR3. Germline V gene sequence: CDR1 KGHTA, CDR2 FQNQQP. CDR3 sequence reads: CSSSQRTGGSSYEQYF. Incomplete CDR3 DNA: TGCTCCAGCAGTCAAAGGACAGGGGGGAGCTCCTATGAACAGTAC. The full variable domain, its missing parts supplied by reference TRBV23 and TRBJ2-7, is DAAVTQKPRYLIKMKGQEAEMKCIPEKGHTAVFWYQQKQSKELKFLIYFQNQQPLDQIDMVKERFSAVCPSSSLCSLGIRTCEAEDSALYLCSSSQRTGGSSYEQYFGPGTRLTVL.

Regarding this clone: Mouse gene names and germline throughout. The read ends 1 residue before the CDR3 terminus; that terminus is restored from the germline J gene. The chain recombines TRBV23 with TRBJ2-3. Germline-derived CDR1 and CDR2 are KGHTA and FQNQQP. This CDR3 has 13 amino acids. The CDR3 DNA, read in part, is TGCTCCAGCAGTCAGGCTAGTGCAGAAACGCTGTAT. Its protein is CSSSQASAETLY. The CDR3 reads in full as CSSSQASAETLYF.

This clone rates as medium-sized. Mouse gene names and germline throughout. The CDR3 goes on 1 residue after the read ends, and that part is filled in from the germline J gene. The gene calls are TRBV23 and TRBJ1-2; the D call TRBD1 from the table was never checked on the DNA. The CDR3 consists of 15 residues. CDR1 KGHTA and CDR2 FQNQQP come from the germline V gene. The sequenced part of the CDR3 DNA is TGCTCCAGCAGTCCAGGACAGGGGGCAAACTCCGACTACACC. Residues: CSSSPGQGANSDYT. The CDR3, in full, reads CSSSPGQGANSDYTF.

Comments on this clone: The genes and germline here are from mouse. The sequence runs out 1 residue before the end of the CDR3; the remainder is reconstructed from the germline J gene. The chain links TRBV16 to TRBJ2-1; D is unclear. The V and J ends lost 0 bases and 0 bases respectively, with 6 bases between them. CDR1 SGHSA and CDR2 FRNQAP come from the germline V gene. This CDR3 spans 15 amino acids. The part of the CDR3 DNA that was read is TGTGCAAGCAGCTTAGATGGGTCTAACTATGCTGAGCAGTTC. This encodes CASSLDGSNYAEQF. The full CDR3 protein is CASSLDGSNYAEQFF.

With respect to this clone: Gene names denote mouse genes. Read coverage stops 1 residue before the CDR3 terminus; the germline J gene supplies the remainder. The chain links TRBV26 to TRBJ2-5, with unresolved D. The CDR3 runs 13 residues. V was shortened by 1 base and J by 4 bases, with 6 bases between the two germline ends. Germline V CDR1 and CDR2: KGHPV, FQNQEV (reference sequence). CDR3 amino acids: CASSLYGKDTQYF. CDR3 DNA, as far as it was read: TGTGCCAGCAGTCTGTACGGAAAAGACACCCAGTAC.

In regard to this clone: These gene names are mouse names. The read stops 1 residue short of the end of the CDR3; the missing end is completed from the germline J gene. The chain uses TRBV26 and TRBJ2-7, with 7 bases aligning to TRBD1. Germline V gives CDR1 KGHPV, CDR2 FQNQEV (reference sequence). This CDR3 is built from 13 residues. Trimming took 6 bases from V and 3 from J; bases not matched to a gene: 5. CDR3 DNA (partial): TGTGCCAGCAGCGCCGGGACAGTCTATGAACAGTAC. Encoded protein: CASSAGTVYEQY. The whole CDR3 protein reads CASSAGTVYEQYF. The full variable domain, its missing parts supplied by reference TRBV26 and TRBJ2-7, is NSKVIQTPRYLVKGQGQKAKMRCIPEKGHPVVFWYQQNKNNEFKFLINFQNQEVLQQIDMTEKRFSAECPSNSPCSLEIQSSEAGDSALYLCASSAGTVYEQYFGPGTRLTVL.

This clone was seen a few times. Mouse names are used for the genes. Coverage ceases 1 residue before the CDR3 finishes, and the germline J gene fills in the end. The chain carries TRBV3 and TRBJ1-3; D gene ambiguous. Trimming left V 1 base short and J 0 bases short, with 4 bases between. The germline gives CDR1 SNHLY, CDR2 FYNGKV (reference sequence). The CDR3 extends over 14 amino acids. CDR3 sequence: CASSLGNSGNTLYF. The sequenced part of the CDR3 DNA is TGTGCCAGCAGCTTAGGGAATTCTGGAAATACGCTCTAT.

This clone was seen a few times. The genes are named according to mouse. The sequence runs out 1 residue before the end of the CDR3; the remainder is reconstructed from the germline J gene. The chain joins TRBV20 to TRBJ1-1; D not resolved. The CDR3 contains 10 residues. V lost 3 bases and J 1 base, leaving 0 bases between the germline ends. CDR1 and CDR2 from the germline V gene are GFQATS and STVNSAI. CDR3 DNA (partial): TGTGGTGCTAGAAACACAGAAGTCTTC. This gives the protein CGARNTEVF. The full CDR3 reads CGARNTEVFF.

With respect to this clone: Genes and germline are mouse. This chain's CDR3 is CASSLPSGNTLYF. The DNA read from the CDR3 is TGTGCCAGCAGTCTTCCTTCTGGAAATACGCTCTAT. The V gene is TRBV26, the J gene TRBJ1-3; no firm D call. The CDR3 extends 1 residue past the end of the read, so its final part is completed from the germline J gene. The V end lost 3 bases, the J end lost 0 bases, and 3 bases lay between the germline ends. The CDR3 totals 13 residues. Germline values: CDR1 KGHPV, CDR2 FQNQEV (reference sequence).

In regard to this clone: Gene names and germline match the mouse. Coverage ceases 1 residue before the CDR3 finishes, and the germline J gene fills in the end. This chain connects TRBV5 to TRBJ2-7; TRBD1 matches at 8 bases. CDR1 LGHNA and CDR2 YNLKQL come from the germline V gene (reference sequence). The CDR3 length is 13 residues. J gave up 3 bases and V 4 bases, and 2 bases lay outside the gene matches. CDR3 protein: CASSPGQVYEQYF. CDR3 DNA, as far as it was read: TGTGCCAGCAGCCCGGGACAGGTCTATGAACAGTAC.

About this clone itself: The germline and genes are mouse ones. Coverage ceases 1 residue before the CDR3 finishes, and the germline J gene fills in the end. The V and J genes are TRBV26 and TRBJ2-5, with 12 nucleotides matching TRBD1. V was pared by 2 bases and J by 11 bases, with 8 bases of the junction left unmatched. Germline CDR1 and CDR2: KGHPV and FQNQEV (reference sequence). This CDR3 region has 15 residues. The CDR3 loop reads CASSLRGQGAGGQYF. The CDR3 bases that were read are TGTGCCAGCAGTCTGAGGGGACAGGGGGCGGGGGGCCAGTAC.

Comments on this clone: Any gene name here is a mouse gene name. The read terminates 1 residue ahead of where the CDR3 ends, so the germline J gene completes it. Other DNA sequences in the sample encode the same CDR3. The chain employs TRBV16 and TRBJ2-5; D gene uncertain. The CDR3 is 12 residues long. From germline, CDR1 is SGHSA and CDR2 FRNQAP. Trimming pared 1 base from V and 5 bases from J, leaving 4 bases between. Partial CDR3 DNA: TGTGCAAGCAGCTTAGCCGGAGACACCCAGTAC. It is translated as CASSLAGDTQY. The entire CDR3 protein reads CASSLAGDTQYF.

About this clone itself: Gene names denote mouse genes. The CDR3 end lies 1 residue beyond the end of the read and is filled in from the germline J gene. The chain joins TRBV23 to TRBJ2-7; the tabulated D call, TRBD2, remains unverified against the DNA. The CDR3 is 14 amino acids. The V gene's germline CDR1 is KGHTA and CDR2 FQNQQP. The sequenced part of the CDR3 DNA is TGCTCCAGCAGTACCGGGACTGGGGGGGTTGAACAGTAC. Residues: CSSSTGTGGVEQY. The entire CDR3 is CSSSTGTGGVEQYF.

Of note for this clone: Mouse gene names and germline throughout. The CDR3 is CASSLDKLSNERLFF. The CDR3 DNA, read in part, is TGTGCCAGCAGTCTCGACAAACTTTCCAACGAAAGATTATTT. The J gene is TRBJ1-4, the V gene TRBV3; D gene uncertain. The CDR3 extends 1 residue past the end of the read, so its final part is completed from the germline J gene. Germline CDR1 and CDR2: SNHLY and FYNGKV (reference sequence). V gave up 6 bases and J gave up 0 bases, with 11 bases separating them. CDR3 length equals 15 residues.

As to this clone: The gene symbols are mouse symbols. The CDR3 end is not reached by the read, which stops 1 residue before it; the germline J gene fills it in. The rearrangement links TRBV26 to TRBJ1-4; TRBD1 aligns across 10 bases. The CDR3 totals 15 residues. The V gene end was trimmed by 6 bases and the J gene end by 7 bases; junction bases not matched to a gene: 8. Germline values: CDR1 KGHPV, CDR2 FQNQEV (reference sequence). CDR3 DNA (partial): TGTGCCAGCAGCCTGACAGGGGGCGCGGCCGAAAGATTATTT. Its protein product is CASSLTGGAAERLF. The full CDR3 is CASSLTGGAAERLFF.

As regards this clone: Genes here carry mouse names. The read terminates 1 residue ahead of where the CDR3 ends, so the germline J gene completes it. V usage is TRBV29 and J usage is TRBJ2-3; D possibly corresponds to TRBD1 (6 bases). Germline V CDR1 and CDR2: MSHET, SYDVDS. V dropped 4 bases and J dropped 3 bases, with 8 bases sitting between them. This CDR3 is built from 13 residues. CDR3 residues: CASSSGTAETLYF. Partial CDR3 DNA: TGTGCTAGCAGTTCCGGGACAGCAGAAACGCTGTAT.

As to this clone: The genes are named according to mouse. With the read ending 1 residue before the CDR3 end, the germline J gene is used to fill in that end. The same CDR3 arises from other DNA sequences in this sample as well. The rearrangement uses TRBV1 and TRBJ1-1; 10 bases line up with TRBD1. The CDR3 totals 14 residues. The ends lost 3 bases at V and 4 bases at J; junction bases unmatched: 2. Germline V gene data show CDR1 as NSQYPW and CDR2 as LRSPGD (reference sequence). The CDR3 DNA, read in part, is TGCACCTGCAGTGCCCGGGACAGGGGCACAGAAGTCTTC. Translated, it gives CTCSARDRGTEVF. The entire CDR3 protein reads CTCSARDRGTEVFF.

This clone was counted between two and nine times. Mouse gene names apply. The CDR3 end falls 1 residue outside the read, so it is completed with the germline J gene. The V gene is TRBV13-2, the J gene TRBJ2-1, with TRBD2 identical over 8 bases. The CDR3 length is 15 residues. CDR1 and CDR2 from the germline V gene are NNHNN and SYGAGS (reference sequence). The V and J ends lost 0 bases and 4 bases, in that order; junction bases with no gene match: 3. The CDR3 is CASGDAWGDYAEQFF. The CDR3 DNA, read in part, is TGTGCCAGCGGTGATGCCTGGGGGGATTATGCTGAGCAGTTC.

With regard to this clone: Gene names are mouse gene names. The read terminates 1 residue ahead of where the CDR3 ends, so the germline J gene completes it. V gene TRBV5 combines with J gene TRBJ2-4; no clear D. The CDR3 runs to 13 residues. V dropped 1 base and J dropped 0 bases, with 2 bases sitting between them. From germline, CDR1 is LGHNA and CDR2 YNLKQL (reference sequence). The CDR3 bases that were read are TGTGCCAGCAGCCAAGTTAGTCAAAACACCTTGTAC. As protein: CASSQVSQNTLY. The full CDR3 is CASSQVSQNTLYF.

This clone turned up a few times. Genes and germline are mouse. The CDR3 end is not reached by the read, which stops 1 residue before it; the germline J gene fills it in. The V gene is TRBV5, the J gene TRBJ2-2, with D unresolved. This CDR3 contains 13 residues. V dropped 1 base and J dropped 2 bases, with 2 bases sitting between them. In germline, CDR1 is LGHNA, CDR2 YNLKQL (reference sequence). The CDR3 bases that were read are TGTGCCAGCAGCCAAGGCAACACCGGGCAGCTCTAC. Its protein is CASSQGNTGQLY. The entire CDR3 protein reads CASSQGNTGQLYF.

Notes on this clone: Here the gene names and germline are mouse. Read sequence stops 1 residue before the CDR3 end, and the germline J gene provides the missing end. The V call is TRBV4, the J call TRBJ2-7; D may be TRBD2 (5 bases). Germline V lookup: CDR1 LGHDT, CDR2 YNNKQL (reference sequence). This CDR3 is 14 amino acids long. Trimming removed 5 bases from V and 0 bases from J, with 11 bases in between. The CDR3 is CASSEVGSSYEQYF. CDR3 bases read: TGTGCCAGCAGCGAAGTGGGGAGCTCCTATGAACAGTAC.